These T cell receptor beta chains were read from a single sample in a study of siplizumab effects on memory and regulatory T cells. This table comes from immunoSEQ multiplex PCR, and its TCRdb copy is limited to in-frame clones, with some not included. This sample has about 100,000 clones, with about 94% found just once. The sequenced sample was CD4+ T cells sorted from blood. The source of these receptors is a human donor in good health. Each CDR3 is given with its conserved first and last residue. D genes are given only for firm matches. Size values are once, few and many counts, or a class for expanded clones, and some rows have none.

size: -; length: 13; V: TRBV5-1; D: TRBD2; J: TRBJ2-3; DNA: TGCGCCAGTTACAGCGGGGGGACAGATACGCAGTATTTT; CDR3: CASYSGGTDTQYF
size: -; length: 15; V: TRBV12-2; D: -; J: TRBJ2-3; DNA: TGTGCAAGTCGCTTTCACCGGGGGAGGACAGATACGCAGTATTTT; CDR3: CASRFHRGRTDTQYF
size: once; length: 16; V: TRBV10-1; D: -; J: TRBJ2-7; DNA: TGCGCCAGCAGTGAGTCGGCGGGGGCCCTCACCTACGAGCAGTACTTC; CDR3: CASSESAGALTYEQYF
size: -; length: 14; V: TRBV7-2; D: TRBD1; J: TRBJ1-6; DNA: TGTGCCAGTCGGCGGGGACAGGGTAATTCACCCCTCCACTTT; CDR3: CASRRGQGNSPLHF
size: -; length: 15; V: TRBV6-1; D: -; J: TRBJ2-3; DNA: TGTGCCAGCAGTGAGTTCCGTAGGGGTACAGATACGCAGTATTTT; CDR3: CASSEFRRGTDTQYF
size: -; length: 16; V: TRBV28; D: TRBD2; J: TRBJ2-7; DNA: TGTGCCAGCAGCGGGGTACTAGCGGGGAAGAACTACGAGCAGTACTTC; CDR3: CASSGVLAGKNYEQYF
size: few; length: 15; V: TRBV6-4; D: TRBD2; J: TRBJ2-7; DNA: TGTGCCAGCAGTGAACTAGCGGAGAGAACCTACGAGCAGTACTTC; CDR3: CASSELAERTYEQYF
size: -; length: 13; V: TRBV6-1; D: -; J: TRBJ1-1; DNA: TGTGCCAGCAGGGTTCTCTCGAACACTGAAGCTTTCTTT; CDR3: CASRVLSNTEAFF
size: -; length: 12; V: TRBV28; D: -; J: TRBJ1-1; DNA: TGTGCCAGCACCCAGGGTGTCACTGAAGCTTTCTTT; CDR3: CASTQGVTEAFF
size: -; length: 16; V: TRBV6-1; D: TRBD2; J: TRBJ2-3; DNA: TGTGCCAGCAGTGAAAGTAGCGGGAGGGCCTTAGATACGCAGTATTTT; CDR3: CASSESSGRALDTQYF
size: -; length: 18; V: TRBV5-1; D: TRBD1; J: TRBJ1-1; DNA: TGCGCCAGCAGCTTGACCCCGGGACAGGTCGGGGTGAACACTGAAGCTTTCTTT; CDR3: CASSLTPGQVGVNTEAFF
size: -; length: 16; V: TRBV5-1; D: -; J: TRBJ2-1; DNA: TGCGCCAGCAGCAGGACCGTACAGGGCCTAGACAATGAGCAGTTCTTC; CDR3: CASSRTVQGLDNEQFF
size: once; length: 15; V: TRBV19; D: TRBD1; J: TRBJ2-3; DNA: TGTGCCAGTTCCGAAGGGGACAGTCTAGCAGATACGCAGTATTTT; CDR3: CASSEGDSLADTQYF
size: few; length: 15; V: TRBV5-1; D: -; J: TRBJ1-1; DNA: TGCGCCAGCAGCCCCTGGCTCCGGTCGGCCACTGAAGCTTTCTTT; CDR3: CASSPWLRSATEAFF
size: -; length: 14; V: TRBV27; D: -; J: TRBJ1-1; DNA: TGTGCCAGCAGTTTGCAGGGTAGGAACACTGAAGCTTTCTTT; CDR3: CASSLQGRNTEAFF